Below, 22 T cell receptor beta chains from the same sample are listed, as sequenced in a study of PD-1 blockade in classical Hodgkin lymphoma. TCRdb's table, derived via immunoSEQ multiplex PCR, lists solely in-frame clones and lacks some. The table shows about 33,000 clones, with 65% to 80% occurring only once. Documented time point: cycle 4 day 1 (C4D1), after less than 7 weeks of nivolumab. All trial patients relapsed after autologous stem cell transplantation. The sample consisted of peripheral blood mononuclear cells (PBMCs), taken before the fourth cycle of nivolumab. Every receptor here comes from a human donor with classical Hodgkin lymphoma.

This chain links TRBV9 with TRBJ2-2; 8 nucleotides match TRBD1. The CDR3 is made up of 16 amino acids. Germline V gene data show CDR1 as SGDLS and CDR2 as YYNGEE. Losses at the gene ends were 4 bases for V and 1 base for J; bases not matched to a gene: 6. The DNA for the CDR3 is TGTGCCAGCAGCTTCCCAGGGGGCTTGAACACCGGGGAGCTGTTTTTT. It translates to CASSFPGGLNTGELFF.

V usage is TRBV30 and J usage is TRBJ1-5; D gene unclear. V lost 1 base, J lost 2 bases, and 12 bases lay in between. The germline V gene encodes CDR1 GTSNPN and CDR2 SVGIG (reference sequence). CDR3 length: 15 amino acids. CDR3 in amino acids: CAWSGPGTGNQPQHF. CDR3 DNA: TGTGCCTGGAGTGGACCGGGAACAGGCAATCAGCCCCAGCATTTT. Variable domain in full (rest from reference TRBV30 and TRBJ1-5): SQTIHQWPATLVQPVGSPLSLECTVEGTSNPNLYWYRQAAGRGLQLLFYSVGIGQISSEVPQNLSASRPQDRQFILSSKKLLLSDSGFYLCAWSGPGTGNQPQHFGDGTRLSIL.

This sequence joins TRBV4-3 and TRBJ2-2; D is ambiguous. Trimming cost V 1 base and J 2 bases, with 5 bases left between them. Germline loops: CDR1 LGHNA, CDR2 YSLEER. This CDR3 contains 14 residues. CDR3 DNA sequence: TGCGCCAGCAGCCAAGTCCTTAACACCGGGGAGCTGTTTTTT. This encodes CASSQVLNTGELFF.

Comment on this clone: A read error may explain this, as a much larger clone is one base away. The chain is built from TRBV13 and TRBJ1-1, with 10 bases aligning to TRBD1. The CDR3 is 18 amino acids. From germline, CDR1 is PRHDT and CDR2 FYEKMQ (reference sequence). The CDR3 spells CANSTRDRGRWLDTEAFF. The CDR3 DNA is TGTGCCAACAGCACTCGGGACAGGGGACGCTGGCTGGACACTGAAGCTTTCTTT.

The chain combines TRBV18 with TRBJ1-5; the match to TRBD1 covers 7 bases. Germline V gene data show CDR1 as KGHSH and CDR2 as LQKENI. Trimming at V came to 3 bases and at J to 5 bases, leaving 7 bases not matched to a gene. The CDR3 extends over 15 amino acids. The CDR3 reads CASSPETGRDQPQHF. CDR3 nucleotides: TGTGCCAGCTCACCGGAGACAGGGAGGGATCAGCCCCAGCATTTT.

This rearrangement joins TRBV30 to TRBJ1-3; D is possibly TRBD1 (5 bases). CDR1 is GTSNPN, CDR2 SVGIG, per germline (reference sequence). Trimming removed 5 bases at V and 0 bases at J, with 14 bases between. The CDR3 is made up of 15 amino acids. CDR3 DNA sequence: TGTGCCTGGCTATGGGACTTCGACTCTGGAAACACCATATATTTT. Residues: CAWLWDFDSGNTIYF.

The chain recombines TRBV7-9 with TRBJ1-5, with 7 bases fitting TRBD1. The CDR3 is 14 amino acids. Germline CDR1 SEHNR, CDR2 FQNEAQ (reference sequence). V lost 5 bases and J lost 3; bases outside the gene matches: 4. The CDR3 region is CASSRQGSNQPQHF. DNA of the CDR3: TGTGCCAGCAGCCGACAGGGTTCCAATCAGCCCCAGCATTTT.

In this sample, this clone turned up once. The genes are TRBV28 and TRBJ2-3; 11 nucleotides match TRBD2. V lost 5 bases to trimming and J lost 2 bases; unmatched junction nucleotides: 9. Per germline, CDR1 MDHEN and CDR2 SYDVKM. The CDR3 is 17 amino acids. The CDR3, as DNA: TGTGCCAGCAGTCCGCCCGATAGCGGGAGGGACACAGATACGCAGTATTTT. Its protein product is CASSPPDSGRDTDTQYF.

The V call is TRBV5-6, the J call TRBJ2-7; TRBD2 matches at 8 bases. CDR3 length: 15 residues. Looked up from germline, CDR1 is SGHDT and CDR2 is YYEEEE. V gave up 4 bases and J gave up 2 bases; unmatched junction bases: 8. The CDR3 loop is CASSLGGGPPYEQYF. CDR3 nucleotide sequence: TGTGCCAGCAGCCTCGGCGGGGGGCCCCCCTACGAGCAGTACTTC.

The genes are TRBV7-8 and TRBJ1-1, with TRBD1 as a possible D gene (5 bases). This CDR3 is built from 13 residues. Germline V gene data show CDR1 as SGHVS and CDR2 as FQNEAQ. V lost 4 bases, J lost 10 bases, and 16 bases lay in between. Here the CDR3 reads CASSWDVGGGAFF. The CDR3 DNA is TGTGCCAGCAGCTGGGACGTGGGTGGAGGAGCTTTCTTT. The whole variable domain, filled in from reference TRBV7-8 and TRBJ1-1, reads GAGVSQSPRYKVAKRGQDVALRCDPISGHVSLFWYQQALGQGPEFLTYFQNEAQLDKSGLPSDRFFAERPEGSVSTLKIQRTQQEDSAVYLCASSWDVGGGAFFGQGTRLTVV.

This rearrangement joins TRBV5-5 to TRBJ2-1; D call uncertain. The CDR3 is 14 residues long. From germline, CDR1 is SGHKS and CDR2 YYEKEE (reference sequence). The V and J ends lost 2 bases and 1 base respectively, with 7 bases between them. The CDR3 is CASSFNPSYNEQFF. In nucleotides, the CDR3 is TGTGCCAGCAGCTTTAATCCATCCTACAATGAGCAGTTCTTC.

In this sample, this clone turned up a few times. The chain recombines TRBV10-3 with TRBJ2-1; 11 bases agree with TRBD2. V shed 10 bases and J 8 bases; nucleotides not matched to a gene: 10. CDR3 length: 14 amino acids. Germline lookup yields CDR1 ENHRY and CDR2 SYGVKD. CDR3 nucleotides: TGTGCCACATTTAGCGGGGGGGCTTCCGATGAGCAGTTCTTC. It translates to CATFSGGASDEQFF.

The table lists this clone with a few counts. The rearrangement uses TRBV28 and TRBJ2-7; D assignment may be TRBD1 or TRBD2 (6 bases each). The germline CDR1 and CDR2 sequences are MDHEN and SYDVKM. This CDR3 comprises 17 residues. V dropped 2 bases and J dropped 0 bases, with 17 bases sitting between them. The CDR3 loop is CASSLRGARGNSYEQYF. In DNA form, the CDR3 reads TGTGCCAGCAGTTTAAGGGGGGCCCGGGGGAACTCCTACGAGCAGTACTTC. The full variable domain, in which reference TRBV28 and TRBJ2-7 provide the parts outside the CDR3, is DVKVTQSSRYLVKRTGEKVFLECVQDMDHENMFWYRQDPGLGLRLIYFSYDVKMKEKGDIPEGYSVSREKKERFSLILESASTNQTSMYLCASSLRGARGNSYEQYFGPGTRLTVT.

The CDR3 DNA is TGTGCCAGCTCCCAGGCGGCTAGCGGGAGGGCAAACACCGGGGAGCTGTTTTTT. Translation: CASSQAASGRANTGELFF. The J gene is TRBJ2-2, the V gene TRBV6-4; TRBD2 agrees at 12 bases. This CDR3 contains 18 residues. The germline gives CDR1 MRHNA, CDR2 SNTAGT. V dropped 8 bases and J dropped 2; count of bases not matched to a gene: 12.

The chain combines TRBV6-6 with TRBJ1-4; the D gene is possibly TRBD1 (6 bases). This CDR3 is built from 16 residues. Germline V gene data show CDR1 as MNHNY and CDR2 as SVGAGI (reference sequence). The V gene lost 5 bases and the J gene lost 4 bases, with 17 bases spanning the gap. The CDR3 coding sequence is TGTGCCAGCAGTCCCGGACGGGGGCAGGGTAATGAAAAACTGTTTTTT. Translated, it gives CASSPGRGQGNEKLFF.

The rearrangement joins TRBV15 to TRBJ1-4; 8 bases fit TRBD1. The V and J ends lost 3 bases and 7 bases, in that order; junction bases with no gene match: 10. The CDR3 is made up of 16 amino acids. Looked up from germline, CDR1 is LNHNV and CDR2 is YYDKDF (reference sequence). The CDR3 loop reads CATSRRVGQGGEKLFF. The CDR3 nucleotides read TGTGCCACCAGCAGGCGCGTCGGACAGGGCGGTGAAAAACTGTTTTTT.

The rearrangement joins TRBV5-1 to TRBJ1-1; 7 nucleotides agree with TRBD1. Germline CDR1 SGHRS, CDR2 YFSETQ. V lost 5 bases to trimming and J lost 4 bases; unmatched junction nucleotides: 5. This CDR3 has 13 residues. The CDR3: CASRRQGVTEAFF. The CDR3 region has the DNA TGCGCCAGCAGAAGGCAGGGGGTCACTGAAGCTTTCTTT.

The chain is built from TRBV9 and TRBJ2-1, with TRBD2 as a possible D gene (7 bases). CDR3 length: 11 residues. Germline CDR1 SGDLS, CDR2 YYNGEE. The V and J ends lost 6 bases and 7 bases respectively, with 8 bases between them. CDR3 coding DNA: TGTGCCAGCAAGGGGGGGAATGAGCAGTTCTTC. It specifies CASKGGNEQFF. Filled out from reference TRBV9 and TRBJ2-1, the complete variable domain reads DSGVTQTPKHLITATGQRVTLRCSPRSGDLSVYWYQQSLDQGLQFLIQYYNGEERAKGNILERFSAQQFPDLHSELNLSSLELGDSALYFCASKGGNEQFFGPGTRLTVL.

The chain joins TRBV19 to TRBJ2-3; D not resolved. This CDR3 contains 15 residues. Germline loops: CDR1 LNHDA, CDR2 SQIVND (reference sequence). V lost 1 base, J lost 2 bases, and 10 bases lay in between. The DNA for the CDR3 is TGTGCCAGTAGTATAGGGGCTTTCTACACAGATACGCAGTATTTT. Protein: CASSIGAFYTDTQYF. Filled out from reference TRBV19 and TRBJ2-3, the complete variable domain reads DGGITQSPKYLFRKEGQNVTLSCEQNLNHDAMYWYRQDPGQGLRLIYYSQIVNDFQKGDIAEGYSVSREKKESFPLTVTSAQKNPTAFYLCASSIGAFYTDTQYFGPGTRLTVL.

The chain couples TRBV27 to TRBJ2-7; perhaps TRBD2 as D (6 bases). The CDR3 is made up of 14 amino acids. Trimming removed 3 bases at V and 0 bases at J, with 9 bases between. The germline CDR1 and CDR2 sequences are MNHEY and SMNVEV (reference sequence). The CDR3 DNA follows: TGTGCCAGCAGTTTTCGGGGGATCTCCTACGAGCAGTACTTC. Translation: CASSFRGISYEQYF.

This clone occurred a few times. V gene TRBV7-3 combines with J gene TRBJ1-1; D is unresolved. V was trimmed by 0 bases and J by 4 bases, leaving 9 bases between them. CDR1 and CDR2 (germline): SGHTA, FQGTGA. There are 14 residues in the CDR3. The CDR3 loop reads CASSLTSAVTEAFF. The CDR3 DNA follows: TGTGCCAGCAGCTTAACCTCCGCGGTCACTGAAGCTTTCTTT.

CDR3 sequence (DNA): TGTGCCAGTAGTACCCACATTGGCAATCAGCCCCAGCATTTT. Residues: CASSTHIGNQPQHF. The chain is built from TRBV19 and TRBJ1-5; D gene unclear. Trimming cost V 4 bases and J 2 bases, with 9 bases left between them. This CDR3 comprises 14 residues. The germline gives CDR1 LNHDA, CDR2 SQIVND (reference sequence).